These 27 T cell receptor beta chains came from one sample sequenced in a study of blood T cell repertoires in COVID-19. This table comes from immunoSEQ multiplex PCR, and its TCRdb copy is limited to in-frame clones, with some not included. In the table there are 300,000 or so clones, about 90% of which are singletons. Sequencing was done on a sample of peripheral blood. Receptor source: a woman aged 25 to 39 with COVID-19, enrolled during active disease.

The rearrangement uses TRBV13 and TRBJ2-7, with 8 bases aligning to TRBD2. Per the germline V gene, CDR1 is PRHDT and CDR2 is FYEKMQ (reference sequence). With 0 bases clipped from V and 5 bases from J, the junction kept 9 bases outside the gene matches. The CDR3 is made up of 16 amino acids. CDR3 in amino acids: CASSLGNLGTSDEQYF. CDR3 bases: TGTGCCAGCAGCTTAGGCAACCTCGGGACTAGTGACGAGCAGTACTTC.

The V call is TRBV27, the J call TRBJ2-1; 13 bases match TRBD2. This CDR3 comprises 18 residues. The trim removed 2 bases at V and 2 bases at J, leaving 6 bases unmatched. Per germline, CDR1 MNHEY and CDR2 SMNVEV (reference sequence). CDR3 protein: CASSLGLGTSGTYNEQFF. The CDR3 region has the DNA TGTGCCAGCAGTTTAGGTCTCGGGACTAGCGGGACCTACAATGAGCAGTTCTTC.

V and J are TRBV11-2 and TRBJ2-2; 7 bases match TRBD2. CDR3 length: 14 residues. Trimming at V came to 5 bases and at J to 6 bases, leaving 6 bases not matched to a gene. Germline V gene lookup returns CDR1 SGHAT and CDR2 FQNNGV. The CDR3 region has the DNA TGTGCCAGCAGCCAAGGACTAGTCGCCGGGGAGCTGTTTTTT. Translating it yields CASSQGLVAGELFF.

This clone was counted once. The CDR3 bases are TGTGCCAGCAGTTTATCCTGGACTAGCCGTAGAGAGACCCAGTACTTC. Protein product: CASSLSWTSRRETQYF. J is TRBJ2-5 and V is TRBV27; 8 nucleotides agree with TRBD2. This CDR3 region has 16 residues. CDR1 is MNHEY, CDR2 SMNVEV, per germline (reference sequence). V trimming: 0 bases; J trimming: 4 bases; junction bases outside the gene matches: 7.

This chain joins TRBV3-1 (or the pseudogene TRBV3-2) and TRBJ2-7; 7 nucleotides match TRBD2. V lost 1 base, J lost 2 bases, and 11 bases stayed unmatched. CDR3 length equals 17 residues. The germline CDR1 and CDR2 sequences are LGHDT and YNNKEL (reference sequence). Here the CDR3 reads CASSQGVLADRTYEQYF. The CDR3 DNA sequence: TGTGCCAGCAGCCAAGGCGTTCTAGCGGACCGGACCTACGAGCAGTACTTC.

V gene TRBV18 combines with J gene TRBJ2-6; D is perhaps TRBD2 (6 bases). V dropped 6 bases and J dropped 0 bases, with 12 bases sitting between them. The CDR3 is made up of 16 amino acids. From germline, CDR1 is KGHSH and CDR2 LQKENI. CDR3 sequence (DNA): TGTGCCAGCTCTTACGGAGCGGGCTCTGGGGCCAACGTCCTGACTTTC. This encodes CASSYGAGSGANVLTF.

The V call is TRBV5-1, the J call TRBJ1-2, with TRBD1 identical over 7 bases. CDR1 is SGHRS, CDR2 YFSETQ, per germline. CDR3 length: 14 residues. Trimming cost V 0 bases and J 6 bases; bases outside gene matches: 5. CDR3 DNA: TGCGCCAGCAGCTTGGGACAGGGTCTCCATGGCTACACCTTC. Amino acid sequence: CASSLGQGLHGYTF.

The V and J genes are TRBV27 and TRBJ2-7, with 7 bases matching TRBD2. Trimming removed 2 bases from V and 5 bases from J; junction bases left unmatched: 6. Germline V gene lookup returns CDR1 MNHEY and CDR2 SMNVEV (reference sequence). The CDR3 extends over 14 amino acids. CDR3 in amino acids: CASSLTRTSDEQYF. In nucleotides, the CDR3 is TGTGCCAGCAGTTTAACCCGTACTAGCGACGAGCAGTACTTC.

The chain joins TRBV3-1 (or the pseudogene TRBV3-2) to TRBJ1-5; D remains ambiguous. There are 13 residues in the CDR3. V dropped 2 bases and J dropped 6 bases, with 8 bases sitting between them. Germline loops: CDR1 LGHDT, CDR2 YNNKEL (reference sequence). CDR3 nucleotides: TGTGCCAGCAGCCAATATGAGGGTCAGCCCCAGCATTTT. This gives the protein CASSQYEGQPQHF.

The V call is TRBV5-1, the J call TRBJ2-7, with TRBD2 matching 7 bases. The CDR3 sequence is 18 residues long. From germline, CDR1 is SGHRS and CDR2 YFSETQ. Germline trimming cut 3 bases from V and 5 bases from J; bases unmatched to any gene: 20. CDR3 amino acids: CASSSFNSVAGTGDEQYF. CDR3 DNA: TGCGCCAGCAGCTCCTTTAATTCCGTAGCGGGTACAGGCGACGAGCAGTACTTC.

The chain is built from TRBV5-1 and TRBJ2-3; 11 positions match TRBD2. V gave up 5 bases and J gave up 0 bases; unmatched junction bases: 2. The CDR3 is made up of 15 amino acids. The germline V gene has CDR1 SGHRS and CDR2 YFSETQ. For the CDR3, the DNA is TGCGCCAGCAGGGGACTAGCGGAAAGCACAGATACGCAGTATTTT. Its translation: CASRGLAESTDTQYF.

The chain couples TRBV6-5 to TRBJ2-7; 11 positions agree with TRBD2. Germline CDR1 reads MNHEY; CDR2 reads SVGAGI. Trimming cost V 7 bases and J 6 bases; bases outside gene matches: 11. The CDR3 has 15 residues. CDR3 residues: CASILEGTSGAEQYF. The CDR3, as DNA: TGTGCCAGCATCCTGGAGGGGACTAGCGGAGCCGAGCAGTACTTC.

The chain recombines TRBV29-1 with TRBJ2-5; tentatively, D is TRBD1 (6 bases). V lost 0 bases, J lost 5 bases, and 13 bases lay in between. Germline CDR1 is SQVTM and CDR2 is ANQGSEA. The CDR3 sequence is 14 residues long. CDR3 coding DNA: TGCAGCGTTGAAGATGGCAGGGGTTTGGAGACCCAGTACTTC. It specifies CSVEDGRGLETQYF.

With respect to this clone: The same CDR3 arises from other DNA sequences in this sample as well. The J gene is TRBJ2-7, the V gene TRBV11-2; tentatively, D is TRBD1 (5 bases). CDR3 length equals 12 residues. V lost 3 bases and J lost 2, with 5 bases in between. Per the germline V gene, CDR1 is SGHAT and CDR2 is FQNNGV. CDR3 loop: CASSLDTYEQYF. The DNA of the CDR3 is TGTGCCAGCAGCTTGGACACCTACGAGCAGTACTTC.

A single count supports this clone. CDR3 in DNA: TGTGCCAGCAGAAGGGTTTCCGGGACAGGGAATTCACCCCTCCACTTT. Protein sequence: CASRRVSGTGNSPLHF. The chain has TRBV2 and TRBJ1-6, with 9 bases identical to TRBD1. CDR3 size: 16 residues. The germline gives CDR1 SNHLY, CDR2 FYNNEI. Trimming at V came to 6 bases and at J to 7 bases, leaving 10 bases not matched to a gene.

The chain joins TRBV28 to TRBJ2-2, with 9 positions matching TRBD1. Per the germline V gene, CDR1 is MDHEN and CDR2 is SYDVKM. V shed 3 bases and J 6 bases; nucleotides not matched to a gene: 8. This CDR3 has 16 residues. CDR3 DNA sequence: TGTGCCAGCAGTTTGTGGGGACAGGGTACCGCCGGGGAGCTGTTTTTT. This gives the protein CASSLWGQGTAGELFF. Looking up the rest from reference TRBV28 and TRBJ2-2 gives the full variable domain: DVKVTQSSRYLVKRTGEKVFLECVQDMDHENMFWYRQDPGLGLRLIYFSYDVKMKEKGDIPEGYSVSREKKERFSLILESASTNQTSMYLCASSLWGQGTAGELFFGEGSRLTVL.

As DNA, the CDR3 is TGTGCCAGCAGCCTAATGACAGGGGTCCAAGAGACCCAGTACTTC. Its protein is CASSLMTGVQETQYF. The V and J genes are TRBV7-8 and TRBJ2-5, with 8 bases that match TRBD1. V lost 5 bases to trimming and J lost 1 base; unmatched junction nucleotides: 6. CDR1 is SGHVS and CDR2 is FQNEAQ in the germline V gene. The CDR3 covers 15 residues.

This chain joins TRBV12-3 or TRBV12-4 and TRBJ1-5; TRBD1 matches 7 bases. V gave up 5 bases and J gave up 5 bases; unmatched junction bases: 3. CDR3 length equals 13 residues. This chain's CDR3 is CASSVQGDQPQHF. The CDR3 DNA follows: TGTGCCAGCAGTGTGCAGGGGGATCAGCCCCAGCATTTT.

V and J are TRBV3-1 (or the pseudogene TRBV3-2) and TRBJ2-5; TRBD2 matches at 10 bases. Germline V gene data show CDR1 as LGHDT and CDR2 as YNNKEL (reference sequence). J gave up 5 bases and V 5 bases, and 8 bases lay outside the gene matches. The CDR3 is made up of 15 amino acids. This CDR3 is CASSLQGLARETQYF. In DNA, the CDR3 is TGTGCCAGCAGCTTACAGGGACTAGCGCGTGAGACCCAGTACTTC.

The CDR3 here is CASSFTGGYGYTF. In DNA, the CDR3 is TGTGCCAGCAGTTTCACAGGGGGTTATGGCTACACCTTC. The chain uses TRBV6-5 and TRBJ1-2, with 8 bases identical to TRBD1. CDR3 length: 13 residues. Germline V CDR1 and CDR2: MNHEY, SVGAGI. V dropped 4 bases and J dropped 5; count of bases not matched to a gene: 3.

The CDR3 sequence: CASSRDRERGFEAFF. In DNA form, the CDR3 reads TGTGCCAGTAGTAGGGACAGGGAAAGGGGTTTTGAAGCTTTCTTT. The rearrangement joins TRBV19 to TRBJ1-1; 9 bases line up with TRBD1. J was trimmed by 7 bases and V by 4 bases; bases with no gene match: 10. The CDR3 extends over 15 amino acids. From germline, CDR1 is LNHDA and CDR2 SQIVND (reference sequence).

V gene TRBV3-1 (or the pseudogene TRBV3-2) combines with J gene TRBJ1-1; TRBD1 is a possible D gene (5 bases). Trimming removed 3 bases at V and 2 bases at J, with 10 bases between. Germline CDR1 LGHDT, CDR2 YNNKEL (reference sequence). CDR3 length equals 14 residues. The CDR3 protein is CASSQGRDNTEAFF. CDR3 DNA sequence: TGTGCCAGCAGCCAGGGCAGGGATAACACTGAAGCTTTCTTT.

J is TRBJ2-3 and V is TRBV30; possibly TRBD1 for D (5 bases). The germline V gene has CDR1 GTSNPN and CDR2 SVGIG (reference sequence). The ends were cut back, 0 bases at V and 6 bases at J, with 13 bases in the middle. The CDR3 runs 14 residues. The CDR3 here is CAWSVDGALDTQYF. The CDR3 DNA follows: TGTGCCTGGAGTGTAGATGGGGCGCTTGATACGCAGTATTTT.

V gene TRBV6-1 combines with J gene TRBJ1-4; D uncertain. Trimming shortened V by 2 bases and J by 9 bases, and 16 bases separated the two germline ends. Germline CDR1 and CDR2: MNHNS and SASEGT. This CDR3 region has 15 residues. CDR3 coding DNA: TGTGCCAGCAGTGAAAGTGGGCTTACAGAGAAAAAACTGTTTTTT. This codes for CASSESGLTEKKLFF.

The chain joins TRBV19 to TRBJ1-1; D perhaps matches TRBD1 (6 bases). In germline, CDR1 is LNHDA, CDR2 SQIVND (reference sequence). The V gene lost 10 bases and the J gene lost 1 base, with 13 bases spanning the gap. CDR3 length: 13 amino acids. The CDR3 sequence is CATQGWGNTEAFF. In DNA, the CDR3 is TGTGCCACACAGGGTTGGGGGAACACTGAAGCTTTCTTT.

The chain combines TRBV29-1 with TRBJ2-4, with D perhaps TRBD1 (6 bases). V gave up 4 bases and J gave up 6 bases, with 10 bases separating them. Germline V CDR1 and CDR2: SQVTM, ANQGSEA. CDR3 length: 12 residues. In nucleotides, the CDR3 is TGCAGCGTTGGGGACACCTTAAACATTCAGTACTTC. Its protein product is CSVGDTLNIQYF. Full variable domain (remainder filled in from reference TRBV29-1 and TRBJ2-4): SAVISQKPSRDICQRGTSLTIQCQVDSQVTMMFWYRQQPGQSLTLIATANQGSEATYESGFVIDKFPISRPNLTFSTLTVSNMSPEDSSIYLCSVGDTLNIQYFGAGTRLSVL.

This clone was seen only once. The rearrangement links TRBV5-4 to TRBJ2-3; 8 bases line up with TRBD2. The CDR3 extends over 14 amino acids. Trimming at V came to 4 bases and at J to 4 bases, leaving 5 bases not matched to a gene. Per germline, CDR1 SGHNT and CDR2 YYREEE (reference sequence). The CDR3 nucleotides are TGTGCCAGCAGCGGGGAACTAGCGGCAGATACGCAGTATTTT. The encoded protein is CASSGELAADTQYF.